Presented here are 5 T cell receptor beta chains from one specimen sequenced in a study of cytomegalovirus exposure and HLA in healthy donors. PCR primers comprised 60 Vbeta and 13 Jbeta primers. Sequenced by immunoSEQ multiplex PCR; TCRdb stores in-frame clones only, minus some. The sample yields 150,000 to 190,000 clones, approximately 81% seen once. Sample: PBMCs. All receptors come from a man aged 18 to 29 in good health and CMV-seronegative.

This sequence joins TRBV11-2 and TRBJ1-1; maybe TRBD1 (6 bases). CDR1 and CDR2 from the germline V gene are SGHAT and FQNNGV. The CDR3 sequence is 15 residues long. V shed 4 bases and J shed 1 base, with 13 bases lying between them. The CDR3 reads CASSSLDSWNTEAFF. DNA for the CDR3: TGTGCCAGCAGCTCTTTGGACAGCTGGAACACTGAAGCTTTCTTT.

On this clone: Other DNA sequences of this sample code for an identical CDR3. V usage is TRBV2 and J usage is TRBJ2-5; maybe TRBD1 (6 bases). This CDR3 is 14 amino acids long. The V end was cut by 2 bases, the J end by 1 base, with 8 bases between. CDR1 is SNHLY and CDR2 is FYNNEI in the germline V gene. The CDR3: CASSELTGQETQYF. The DNA of the CDR3 is TGTGCCAGCAGTGAACTGACAGGCCAAGAGACCCAGTACTTC.

This clone occurred a few times. The chain links TRBV11-2 to TRBJ1-2; 9 bases map to TRBD1. V trimming: 5 bases; J trimming: 8 bases; junction bases outside the gene matches: 12. CDR1 is SGHAT and CDR2 is FQNNGV in the germline V gene. This CDR3 is 15 amino acids long. CDR3 loop: CASSKTRDRVSGYTF. CDR3 nucleotides: TGTGCCAGCAGCAAAACCCGGGACAGGGTCTCAGGCTACACCTTC.

The chain links TRBV30 to TRBJ2-2; 10 nucleotides line up with TRBD2. This CDR3 region has 16 residues. The V gene end was trimmed by 8 bases and the J gene end by 2 bases; junction bases not matched to a gene: 11. Per germline, CDR1 GTSNPN and CDR2 SVGIG (reference sequence). CDR3 loop: CAPALAGALNTGELFF. DNA of the CDR3: TGTGCCCCCGCCCTAGCGGGAGCCCTCAACACCGGGGAGCTGTTTTTT.

This sequence joins TRBV30 and TRBJ2-7; no definite D call. Germline V CDR1 and CDR2: GTSNPN, SVGIG (reference sequence). The CDR3 has 13 residues. V gave up 8 bases and J gave up 5 bases, with 19 bases separating them. The CDR3 region has the DNA TGTGCCCTCTGTTGCGGTACTTGCCACGAGCAGTACTTC. This encodes CALCCGTCHEQYF.